What follows are 23 T cell receptor beta chains derived from one specimen sequenced in a study of regulatory T cells in long-lasting Graves disease. Time point denoted: newly diagnosed GD, antithyroid drugs for less than 3 months. Extracted RNA from PBMCs served as the source of the TCR library. For TCR beta, libraries came from iRepertoire HTBI primers and Arm-PCR of CDR3 regions. TCRdb processed the multiplex PCR reads anew with MiXCR; each CDR3 protein has one entry. The repertoire holds around 450,000 distinct CDR3 sequences, with about 16% as singletons. This sample also appeared in a second study, on T cells in Graves' hyperthyroidism and ophthalmopathy.

The starting material was peripheral blood mononuclear cells (PBMCs), obtained at new diagnosis, from a patient treated with antithyroid drugs. The receptors come from a man between 35 and 55 years old with Graves disease.

The DNA of the CDR3 is TGTGCCAGCAGTGAAAGGTTAAGCGGACTCTACGAGCAGTACTTC. This encodes CASSERLSGLYEQYF. This chain joins TRBV2 and TRBJ2-7; maybe TRBD2 (5 bases). CDR3 size: 15 residues. Trimming stripped 2 bases from V and 3 bases from J, with 14 bases between. Germline loops: CDR1 SNHLY, CDR2 FYNNEI.

The rearrangement joins TRBV19 to TRBJ2-5; 13 bases are a match to TRBD2. Trimming removed 10 bases from V and 5 bases from J; junction bases left unmatched: 10. The CDR3 runs to 15 residues. Germline V gives CDR1 LNHDA, CDR2 SQIVND (reference sequence). For the CDR3, the DNA is TGTGCCATTACCCGGACTAGCGGGAGATGGGAGACCCAGTACTTC. Translation gives CAITRTSGRWETQYF.

The table lists this clonotype with a few counts. The chain combines TRBV9 with TRBJ2-7; 11 bases match TRBD1. Germline-derived CDR1 and CDR2 are SGDLS and YYNGEE. Unmatched junction bases numbered 9, after V lost 4 bases and J lost 6 bases. This CDR3 comprises 15 residues. The CDR3 DNA follows: TGTGCCAGCAGCACGGGACAGGGGGTGGCAGGCGAGCAGTACTTC. It yields the protein CASSTGQGVAGEQYF.

The chain links TRBV5-1 to TRBJ2-3; 7 bases agree with TRBD1. Germline CDR1 reads SGHRS; CDR2 reads YFSETQ. The V gene end was trimmed by 2 bases and the J gene end by 4 bases; junction bases not matched to a gene: 4. This CDR3 has 14 residues. CDR3 coding DNA: TGCGCCAGCAGCTTACAGGGGAGCGCAGATACGCAGTATTTT. It translates to CASSLQGSADTQYF.

This clonotype was recorded a few times. The gene calls are TRBV20-1 and TRBJ2-1; TRBD2 might be the D (7 bases). The CDR3 covers 15 residues. Trimming removed 6 bases at V and 8 bases at J, with 23 bases between. Germline V CDR1 and CDR2: DFQATT, SNEGSKA (reference sequence). DNA of the CDR3: TGCAGTGCCGCTGCACCCGGGGGGCGCGGGGATGAGCAGTTCTTC. Translation: CSAAAPGGRGDEQFF.

The chain links TRBV5-4 to TRBJ1-6; the D gene is possibly TRBD1 (6 bases). V dropped 4 bases and J dropped 9 bases, with 17 bases sitting between them. The CDR3 totals 15 residues. CDR1 is SGHNT and CDR2 is YYREEE in the germline V gene (reference sequence). The DNA of the CDR3 is TGTGCCAGCAGCGAACAACAGGGATCGGCTTCACCCCTCCACTTT. Amino acid sequence: CASSEQQGSASPLHF.

This clonotype showed up many times. The chain recombines TRBV9 with TRBJ2-1, with a tentative D call TRBD2 (5 bases). Looked up from germline, CDR1 is SGDLS and CDR2 is YYNGEE. This CDR3 has 15 amino acids. V dropped 4 bases and J dropped 5 bases, with 16 bases sitting between them. This chain's CDR3 is CASSTRTAGNNEQFF. CDR3 sequence (DNA): TGTGCCAGCAGCACCCGCACGGCGGGTAACAATGAGCAGTTCTTC.

This rearrangement joins TRBV6-5 to TRBJ2-7, with 8 bases fitting TRBD1. CDR3 size: 14 residues. V was clipped by 4 bases and J by 6 bases; unmatched bases: 8. The germline V gene has CDR1 MNHEY and CDR2 SVGAGI. The CDR3 loop reads CASSFRQGAVEQYF. The CDR3 DNA sequence: TGTGCCAGCAGTTTTAGGCAGGGGGCCGTCGAGCAGTACTTC.

This clonotype was observed many times. This chain connects TRBV5-1 to TRBJ2-1; 13 bases line up with TRBD2. Germline V gene data show CDR1 as SGHRS and CDR2 as YFSETQ. The CDR3 spans 15 residues. The trim removed 4 bases at V and 9 bases at J, leaving 7 bases unmatched. CDR3 amino acids: CASSSNGLAGVEQFF. The CDR3, as DNA: TGCGCCAGCAGCAGTAATGGACTAGCGGGAGTTGAGCAGTTCTTC. The whole variable domain, filled in from reference TRBV5-1 and TRBJ2-1, reads KAGVTQTPRYLIKTRGQQVTLSCSPISGHRSVSWYQQTPGQGLQFLFEYFSETQRNKGNFPGRFSGRQFSNSRSEMNVSTLELGDSALYLCASSSNGLAGVEQFFGPGTRLTVL.

This chain connects TRBV12-3 or TRBV12-4 to TRBJ2-7; TRBD1 might be the D (5 bases). The CDR3 loop spans 11 amino acids. V was cut by 5 bases and J by 10 bases, with 12 bases left in between. CDR3 DNA: TGTGCCAGCAGTACAGGATCTTTTCAGTACTTC. Its translation is CASSTGSFQYF.

This clonotype was counted at least ten times. The chain employs TRBV6-1 and TRBJ1-2, with TRBD1 as a possible D gene (5 bases). CDR3 length: 12 amino acids. V was shortened by 5 bases and J by 3 bases, with 7 bases between the two germline ends. Germline V CDR1 and CDR2: MNHNS, SASEGT. The CDR3 coding sequence is TGTGCCAGCAGTACGGGGGACTATGGCTACACCTTC. Translating gives CASSTGDYGYTF.

The V gene is TRBV10-3, the J gene TRBJ2-3, with D unclear. This CDR3 is built from 11 residues. Germline V gives CDR1 ENHRY, CDR2 SYGVKD. V was clipped by 6 bases and J by 2 bases, with 3 bases between them. The CDR3 DNA is TGTGCCATCAGAGCCACAGATACGCAGTATTTT. It translates to CAIRATDTQYF.

This clonotype has a count of ten or more. V and J are TRBV12-3 or TRBV12-4 and TRBJ1-6, with TRBD1 matching over 9 bases. V trimming: 5 bases; J trimming: 7 bases; junction bases outside the gene matches: 9. This CDR3 contains 16 residues. CDR3 sequence: CASSPRTGAGNSPLHF. CDR3 DNA: TGTGCCAGCAGTCCACGGACAGGGGCAGGGAATTCACCCCTCCACTTT.

Only a few counts were recorded for this clonotype. A much larger clone sits a single nucleotide away, making a read error possible. Without the conserved terminal phenylalanine or tryptophan, this CDR3 likely stems from a read error. V gene TRBV6-2 or TRBV6-3 combines with J gene TRBJ2-1; 12 bases align to TRBD1. This CDR3 has 19 amino acids. CDR1 MNHEY and CDR2 SVGEGT come from the germline V gene. Unmatched junction bases numbered 15, after V lost 6 bases and J lost 3 bases. As DNA, the CDR3 is TGTGCCAGCAGGAGGGACAGGGGGCGACTAGCGGGCTTCTACAATGAGCAGTTCCTC. Translating it yields CASRRDRGRLAGFYNEQFL.

Comment on this clonotype: It is likely a read error: a sequence one base away is far more abundant. The chain has TRBV28 and TRBJ2-1; 7 bases are a match to TRBD2. The tail of the sequence fits TRBJ2-3 better, so the J call may be wrong. The germline CDR1 and CDR2 sequences are MDHEN and SYDVKM. The CDR3 runs to 16 residues. CDR3 loop: CASSSSAGSSTGTQYF. The CDR3 DNA reads as TGTGCCAGCAGTTCCTCAGCGGGAAGTAGCACAGGTACGCAGTATTTT.

In this sample, this clonotype turned up many times. This chain links TRBV24-1 with TRBJ2-7; 9 nucleotides line up with TRBD1. The CDR3 has 15 residues. Germline lookup yields CDR1 KGHDR and CDR2 SFDVKD. The ends lost 2 bases at V and 2 bases at J; junction bases unmatched: 3. CDR3 region: CATSDWGQGAYEQYF. In DNA, the CDR3 is TGTGCCACCAGTGATTGGGGACAGGGCGCCTACGAGCAGTACTTC.

This clonotype was seen ten or more times. The V and J genes are TRBV7-2 and TRBJ2-1; maybe TRBD2 (6 bases). This CDR3 spans 13 amino acids. Trimming removed 0 bases at V and 15 bases at J, with 15 bases between. CDR1 and CDR2 (germline): SGHTA, FQGNSA. CDR3 region: CASSLAGGDGRFF. The CDR3 bases are TGTGCCAGCAGCTTAGCGGGAGGAGATGGTAGGTTCTTC.

The chain links TRBV29-1 to TRBJ2-3; D is undetermined. CDR3 length: 12 residues. Germline-derived CDR1 and CDR2 are SQVTM and ANQGSEA. With 7 bases removed from V and 2 bases from J, the gap between germline ends came to 10 bases. The chain's CDR3 is CSAVGDTDTQYF. Written as DNA, the CDR3 is TGCAGCGCCGTAGGCGACACAGATACGCAGTATTTT.

The sample holds many counts of this clonotype. This chain connects TRBV4-1 to TRBJ2-1, with no clear D. Germline V gene data show CDR1 as MGHRA and CDR2 as YSYEKL. Trimming took off 3 bases at V and 5 bases at J, with 11 bases between the two ends. There are 14 residues in the CDR3. The CDR3 DNA reads as TGCGCCAGCAGCCAGATCCGGGCCCACAATGAGCAGTTCTTC. Its protein product is CASSQIRAHNEQFF.

In its sample, this clonotype was seen many times. No conserved phenylalanine or tryptophan is present at the end of the CDR3, so a read error is the likely explanation. This chain uses TRBV5-1 with TRBJ2-5; the D is unclear. V was cut by 0 bases and J by 1 base, with 10 bases left in between. The germline V gene has CDR1 SGHRS and CDR2 YFSETQ. This CDR3 has 15 amino acids. In nucleotides, the CDR3 is TGCGCCAGCAGCTTGGCCGGCAGCCTCCAAGAGACCCAGTACTCC. This gives the protein CASSLAGSLQETQYS.

The chain recombines TRBV19 with TRBJ2-7, with 8 bases identical to TRBD1. Germline trimming cut 10 bases from V and 2 bases from J; bases unmatched to any gene: 10. In germline, CDR1 is LNHDA, CDR2 SQIVND (reference sequence). The CDR3 length is 14 residues. The CDR3 nucleotides read TGTGCCACCTGGACAGGGACAAGCCCCTACGAGCAGTACTTC. As protein: CATWTGTSPYEQYF.

This clonotype has just one count. The V gene is TRBV29-1, the J gene TRBJ2-7; 7 bases are shared with TRBD2. CDR1 SQVTM and CDR2 ANQGSEA come from the germline V gene. This CDR3 region has 15 residues. V gave up 6 bases and J gave up 0 bases; unmatched junction bases: 11. The DNA of the CDR3 is TGCAGCGTGGGCCGTCGGGGCGGGAGCTCCTACGAGCAGTACTTC. Residues: CSVGRRGGSSYEQYF.

This clonotype has a count of ten or more. The rearrangement uses TRBV5-1 and TRBJ2-3, with D possibly called TRBD1 or TRBD2 (5 bases each). Germline V gene sequence: CDR1 SGHRS, CDR2 YFSETQ. CDR3 length equals 15 residues. The germline V and J ends were trimmed by 6 bases and 0 bases, with 14 bases remaining between them. In DNA, the CDR3 is TGCGCCAGCACCGATGGGACGGCTAGCACAGATACGCAGTATTTT. It specifies CASTDGTASTDTQYF.